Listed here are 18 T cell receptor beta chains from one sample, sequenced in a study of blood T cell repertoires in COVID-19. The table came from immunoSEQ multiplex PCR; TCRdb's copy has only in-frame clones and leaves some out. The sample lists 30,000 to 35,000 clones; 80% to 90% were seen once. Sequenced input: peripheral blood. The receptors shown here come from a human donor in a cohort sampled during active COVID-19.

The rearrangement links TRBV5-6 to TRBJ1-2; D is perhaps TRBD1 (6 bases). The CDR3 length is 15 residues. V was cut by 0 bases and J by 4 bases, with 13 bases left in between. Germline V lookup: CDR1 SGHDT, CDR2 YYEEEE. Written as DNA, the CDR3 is TGTGCCAGCAGCTTGGAACAGGGATGGGGCTATGGCTACACCTTC. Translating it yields CASSLEQGWGYGYTF.

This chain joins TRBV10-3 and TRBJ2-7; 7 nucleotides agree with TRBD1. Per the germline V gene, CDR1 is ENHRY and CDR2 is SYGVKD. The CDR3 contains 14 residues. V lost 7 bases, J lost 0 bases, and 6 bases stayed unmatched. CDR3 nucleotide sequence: TGTGCCATCACTATGACAGGGTTCTCCTACGAGCAGTACTTC. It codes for CAITMTGFSYEQYF.

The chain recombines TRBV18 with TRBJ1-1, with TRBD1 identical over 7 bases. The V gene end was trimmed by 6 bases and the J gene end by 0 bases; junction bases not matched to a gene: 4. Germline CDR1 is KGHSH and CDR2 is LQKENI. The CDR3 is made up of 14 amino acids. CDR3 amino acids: CASSSGGVNTEAFF. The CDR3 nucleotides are TGTGCCAGCTCCTCAGGGGGAGTGAACACTGAAGCTTTCTTT.

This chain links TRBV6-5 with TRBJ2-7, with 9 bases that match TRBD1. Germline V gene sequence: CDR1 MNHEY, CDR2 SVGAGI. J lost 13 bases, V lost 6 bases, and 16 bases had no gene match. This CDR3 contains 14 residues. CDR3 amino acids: CASRPPRAGQGNYF. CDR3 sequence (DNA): TGTGCCAGCAGACCCCCTAGGGCGGGACAGGGAAACTACTTC.

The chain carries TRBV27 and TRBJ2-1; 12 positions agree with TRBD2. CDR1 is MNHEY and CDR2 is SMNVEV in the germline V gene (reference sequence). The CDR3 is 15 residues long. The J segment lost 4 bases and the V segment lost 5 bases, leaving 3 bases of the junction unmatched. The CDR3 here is CASSLGLAGYNEQFF. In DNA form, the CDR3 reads TGTGCCAGCAGTCTCGGACTAGCGGGGTACAATGAGCAGTTCTTC.

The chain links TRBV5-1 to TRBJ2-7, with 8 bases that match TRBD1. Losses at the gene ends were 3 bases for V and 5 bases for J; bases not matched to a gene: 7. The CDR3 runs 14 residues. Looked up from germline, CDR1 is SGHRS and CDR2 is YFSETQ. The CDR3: CASSYRDRLDEQYF. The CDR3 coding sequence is TGCGCCAGCAGCTACCGGGACAGGCTCGACGAGCAGTACTTC.

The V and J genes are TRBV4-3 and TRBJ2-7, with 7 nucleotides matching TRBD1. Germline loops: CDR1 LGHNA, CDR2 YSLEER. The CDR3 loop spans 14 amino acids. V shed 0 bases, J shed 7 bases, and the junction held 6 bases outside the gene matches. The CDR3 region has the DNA TGCGCCAGCAGCCAAGAAAGGGGGCCTAGAGAGCAGTACTTC. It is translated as CASSQERGPREQYF.

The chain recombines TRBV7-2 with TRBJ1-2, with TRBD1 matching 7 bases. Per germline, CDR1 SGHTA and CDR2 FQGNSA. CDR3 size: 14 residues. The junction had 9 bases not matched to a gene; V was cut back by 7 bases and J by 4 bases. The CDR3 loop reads CASIEGAGLYGYTF. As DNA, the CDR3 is TGTGCCAGCATCGAGGGGGCGGGCCTCTATGGCTACACCTTC.

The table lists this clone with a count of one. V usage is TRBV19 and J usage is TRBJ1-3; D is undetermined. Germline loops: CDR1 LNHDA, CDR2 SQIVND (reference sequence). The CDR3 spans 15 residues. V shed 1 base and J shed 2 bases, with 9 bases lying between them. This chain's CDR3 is CASSIVTSAGNTIYF. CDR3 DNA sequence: TGTGCCAGTAGTATAGTTACTTCTGCTGGAAACACCATATATTTT. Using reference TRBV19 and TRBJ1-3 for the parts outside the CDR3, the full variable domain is DGGITQSPKYLFRKEGQNVTLSCEQNLNHDAMYWYRQDPGQGLRLIYYSQIVNDFQKGDIAEGYSVSREKKESFPLTVTSAQKNPTAFYLCASSIVTSAGNTIYFGEGSWLTVV.

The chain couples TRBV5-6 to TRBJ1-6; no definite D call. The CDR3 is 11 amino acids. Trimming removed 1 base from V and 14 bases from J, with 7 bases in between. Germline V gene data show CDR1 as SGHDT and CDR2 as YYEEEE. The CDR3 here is CASSLRGSLHF. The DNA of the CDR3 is TGTGCCAGCAGCTTGAGAGGTTCCCTCCACTTT.

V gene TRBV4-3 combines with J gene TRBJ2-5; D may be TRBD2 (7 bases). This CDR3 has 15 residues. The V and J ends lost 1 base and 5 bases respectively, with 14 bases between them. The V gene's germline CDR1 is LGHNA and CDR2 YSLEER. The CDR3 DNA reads TGCGCCAGCAGCCAAGCGGGGGGCGCCCGGGAGACCCAGTACTTC. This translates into CASSQAGGARETQYF.

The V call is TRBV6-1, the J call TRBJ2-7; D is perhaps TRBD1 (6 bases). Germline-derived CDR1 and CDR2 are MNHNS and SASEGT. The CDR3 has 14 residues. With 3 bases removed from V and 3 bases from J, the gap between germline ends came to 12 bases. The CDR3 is CASSDRGSIYEQYF. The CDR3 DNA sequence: TGTGCCAGCAGTGACAGGGGTTCAATCTACGAGCAGTACTTC.

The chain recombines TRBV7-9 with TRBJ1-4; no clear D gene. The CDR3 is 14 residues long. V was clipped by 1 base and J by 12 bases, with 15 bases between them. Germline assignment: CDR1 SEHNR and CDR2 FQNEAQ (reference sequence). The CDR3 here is CASSLVKSQRELFF. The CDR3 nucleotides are TGTGCCAGCAGCTTAGTTAAGTCGCAAAGAGAACTGTTTTTT.

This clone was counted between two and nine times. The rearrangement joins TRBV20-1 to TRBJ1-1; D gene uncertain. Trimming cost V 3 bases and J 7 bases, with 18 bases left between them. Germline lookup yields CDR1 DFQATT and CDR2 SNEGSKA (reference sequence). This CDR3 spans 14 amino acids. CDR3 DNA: TGCAGTGCTAGTGTTGGTCGGGCTAGCAGTGAAGCTTTCTTT. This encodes CSASVGRASSEAFF.

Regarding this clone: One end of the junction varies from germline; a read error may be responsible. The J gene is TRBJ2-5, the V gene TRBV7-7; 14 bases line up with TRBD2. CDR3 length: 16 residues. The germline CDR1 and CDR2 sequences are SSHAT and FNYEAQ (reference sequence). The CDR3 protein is CASSFGTSGGQETQYF. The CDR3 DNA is TGTGCTAGCAGCTTTGGGACTAGCGGGGGCCAAGAGACCCAGTACTTC.

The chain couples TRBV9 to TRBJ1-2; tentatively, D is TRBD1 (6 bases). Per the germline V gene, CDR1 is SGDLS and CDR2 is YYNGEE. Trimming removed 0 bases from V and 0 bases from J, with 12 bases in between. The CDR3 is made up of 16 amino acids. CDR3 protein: CASSVGQGHTNYGYTF. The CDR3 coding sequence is TGTGCCAGCAGCGTAGGCCAGGGGCATACTAACTATGGCTACACCTTC.

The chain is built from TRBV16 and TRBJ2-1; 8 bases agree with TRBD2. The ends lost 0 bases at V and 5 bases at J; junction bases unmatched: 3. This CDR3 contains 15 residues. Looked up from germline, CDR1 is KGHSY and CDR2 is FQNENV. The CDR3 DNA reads TGTGCCAGCAGCCAATCGGCGGGGGGCCACAATGAGCAGTTCTTC. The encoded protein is CASSQSAGGHNEQFF.

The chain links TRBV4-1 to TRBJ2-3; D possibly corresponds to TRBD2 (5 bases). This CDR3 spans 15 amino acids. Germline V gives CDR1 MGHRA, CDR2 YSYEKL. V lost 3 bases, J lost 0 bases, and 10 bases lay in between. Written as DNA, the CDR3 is TGCGCCAGCAGCCAGGCCCTAGCTAGCACAGATACGCAGTATTTT. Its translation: CASSQALASTDTQYF.